The 8 T cell receptor beta chains below come from one sample, sequenced in a study of T cell repertoires in cytomegalovirus infection. These TCRs are of unknown antigen specificity. TCRdb fed the reads into MiXCR, producing one record per CDR3 protein. The table lists a few hundred thousand distinct CDR3 sequences, 40% of them singletons, with 48% in the top ten. The sequences come from cultured PBMCs, collected from culture after CMV antigen stimulation. The receptors here all came from a human donor in good health (CMV status not recorded). Some clones in this sample may be carry-over from other donors' samples.

The V gene is TRBV6-5, the J gene TRBJ2-1, with D perhaps assigned TRBD1 or TRBD2 (7 bases each). The CDR3 is made up of 15 amino acids. The V gene's germline CDR1 is MNHEY and CDR2 SVGAGI. V shed 6 bases and J shed 6 bases, with 18 bases lying between them. CDR3 region: CASSYNQGGGNEQFF. The CDR3 bases are TGTGCCAGCAGCTATAATCAGGGGGGGGGCAATGAGCAGTTCTTC.

The chain joins TRBV18 to TRBJ2-7, with 9 bases matching TRBD2. CDR1 and CDR2 from the germline V gene are KGHSH and LQKENI. V lost 4 bases, J lost 6 bases, and 7 bases stayed unmatched. The CDR3 covers 14 residues. CDR3 sequence: CASSLHSGSIEQYF. Written as DNA, the CDR3 is TGTGCCAGCTCACTGCATAGCGGGAGTATCGAGCAGTACTTC.

A remark on this clonotype: The junction and the germline gene differ at one end; a read error may be behind it. V and J are TRBV6-8 and TRBJ1-4; TRBD1 is a possible D gene (6 bases). The CDR3 consists of 16 residues. Germline V CDR1 and CDR2: MNHGY, SAAAGT. The chain's CDR3 is CASSPPQGRTNEELFF. The CDR3 coding sequence is TGTGCCAGCAGCCCTCCACAGGGACGGACTAATGAAGAACTGTTTTTT.

This rearrangement joins TRBV6-6 to TRBJ1-4, with a possible D match to TRBD1 (5 bases). V lost 2 bases, J lost 7 bases, and 17 bases lay in between. The CDR3 consists of 16 residues. Germline V gives CDR1 MNHNY, CDR2 SVGAGI (reference sequence). CDR3: CASSYPGGPGGEKLFF. The DNA for the CDR3 is TGTGCCAGCAGTTACCCTGGCGGCCCGGGGGGTGAAAAACTGTTTTTT.

This clonotype was counted a single time. The chain employs TRBV4-1 and TRBJ2-3, with D tentatively TRBD1 or TRBD2 (5 bases each). The CDR3 loop spans 15 amino acids. Germline CDR1 is MGHRA and CDR2 is YSYEKL. Trimming stripped 8 bases from V and 1 base from J, with 16 bases between. The CDR3 DNA sequence: TGCGCCAGCCGTTTGAGAGGGACGGGCACAGATACGCAGTATTTT. Translated: CASRLRGTGTDTQYF.

The V gene is TRBV7-9, the J gene TRBJ2-5; the match to TRBD1 covers 8 bases. The CDR3 loop spans 16 amino acids. Germline-derived CDR1 and CDR2 are SEHNR and FQNEAQ (reference sequence). The V and J ends lost 5 bases and 5 bases, in that order; junction bases with no gene match: 13. CDR3 sequence reads: CASSGPGGAFGETQYF. The CDR3 DNA reads TGTGCCAGCAGCGGACCAGGGGGCGCTTTTGGGGAGACCCAGTACTTC.

The chain joins TRBV6-2 or TRBV6-3 to TRBJ1-1; the D gene is possibly TRBD1 (5 bases). Germline-derived CDR1 and CDR2 are MNHEY and SVGEGT. V lost 7 bases, J lost 11 bases, and 11 bases lay in between. The CDR3 length is 10 residues. For the CDR3, the DNA is TGTGCCAGCATAGGACAAAATGCTTTCTTT. Protein product: CASIGQNAFF.

V gene TRBV7-6 combines with J gene TRBJ2-5; TRBD2 agrees at 8 bases. The CDR3 is 15 amino acids. From germline, CDR1 is SGHVS and CDR2 FNYEAQ. Trimming cost V 5 bases and J 5 bases; bases outside gene matches: 10. The CDR3 DNA is TGTGCCAGCAGCGAAACCGGGACTAGAGGGGAGACCCAGTACTTC. Protein sequence: CASSETGTRGETQYF.